This entry describes one T cell receptor (beta chain). This clonotype was detected many times. Its antigen remains undetermined. Within one base of it there is no much larger clone, and no base qualities were kept. At the junction V is shortened by 8 bases and J by 4 bases, with 15 bases in between. The CDR3 covers 13 residues, taking in both the cysteine and the phenylalanine. The only DNA kept is the CDR3, 39 bases in frame from the first base. CDR1 and CDR2, looked up from the germline V gene, are MNHEY and SVGAGI. TCR libraries for sorted subsets were made from under 1.1 million sorted CD4+ or CD8+ T cells. PBMCs were separated from peripheral blood using Ficoll-Hypaque density gradient centrifugation and then cryopreserved in liquid nitrogen. Paired sorted CD4+ and CD8+ subsets came from healthy controls, HAM/TSP patients and MS patients. The data were obtained in a study of neurological immune-mediated disorders (dated by TCRdb to about 2019). Context from the whole study: The study compared peripheral blood TCR-beta repertoires of HTLV-I-associated myelopathy (HAM/TSP) patients, multiple sclerosis patients and healthy controls using UMI-based sequencing. The roughly 100 TCR-beta libraries included longitudinal samples, technical triplicates and paired sorted CD4+ and CD8+ T-cell subsets alongside PBMC samples. Of the 60 to 70 subjects in the cohort, about 14 were HAM/TSP patients, about 34 were multiple sclerosis patients, and some 20 were healthy controls.

cDNA was synthesized by template-switch 5'RACE using a primer carrying a 10-nucleotide random unique molecular identifier by which each TCR transcript was tagged. Over 200 million TCR-beta sequences, covering 15-18 subjects, were produced in each sequencing run. The RNeasy kit was used to extract total RNA. TCR-beta VDJ regions were amplified with primers for the TCR constant region and the 5'RACE anchor, using the KAPA Real-time Library Amplification kit. Sample indexes and Illumina adaptors were added in a first PCR, after which library yield was increased in a second PCR. After purification with Ampure beads, the TCR product of roughly 650 bp was size-selected on a 2% E-gel SizeSelection system. Before pooling, libraries had their quality checked on a Bioanalyzer, their concentration measured with Qubit, and their quantity determined with the Kapa Library Quantification kit. Paired-end 2 x 150 bp sequencing of the libraries was performed on an Illumina HiSeq 2500. To increase sequence diversity, about 24-32% phiX was spiked into each library pool. Processing in the source paper ran as follows. Quality-filtered reads were processed with the UMI-based MiGEC pipeline, and over 75% of raw TCR sequences were removed by the MiGEC pipeline during error correction. IMGT germline references were used for aligning VDJ genes, and each clonotype was defined as a unique CDR3 amino acid sequence together with its V-J genes. Clonal expansion, Shannon diversity and CDR3 relatedness (CalcPairwiseDistances, ClusterSamples) were evaluated with VDJtools, and phylogenetic trees were built with CLCbio workbench. Using coefficient-of-variation modelling across technical triplicates, the study counted a clone as expanded if it had at least 8 unique UMIs. TCRdb reprocessed the public reads (quality trimming at Q25 with fastp, clone calling with MiXCR) and kept in-frame beta chains. A single entry per CDR3 protein holds the most common genes and DNA from its merged rows. These V and J calls rely on TCRdb rather than the paper's analysis. This sample comprises about 38,000 distinct CDR3 sequences, 11% of them detected only once. The ten biggest clones cover 3.5% to 4% of the sample.

Points the paper makes about the study in general: TCR clonal expansion was greatest in HAM/TSP patients and smallest in MS patients, who ranked below even healthy controls. No identical CDR3 amino acid sequences were found to be shared among expanded clones across subjects, suggesting that TCR-beta repertoires were private in all groups.

The clonotype comes from a young woman with HTLV-1-associated myelopathy (HAM/TSP). The rearrangement combines TRBV6-5 with TRBJ2-7; the D segment cannot be called with confidence. The sample taken for sequencing was CD4+ T cells from blood. The CDR3 reads CASDVTYGYEQYF. The nucleotide sequence reads as follows: TGTGCCAGCGACGTTACGTACGGGTACGAGCAGTACTTC.